This TCR beta chain is drawn from a study of blood T cell repertoires in COVID-19. Study-wide background: The samples span acute and convalescent COVID-19 from the United States, Italy and Spain.

CDR1 LGHNA and CDR2 YNFKEQ come from the germline V gene. The CDR3 spans 17 residues. Trimming cost V 3 bases and J 4 bases; bases outside gene matches: 9. Generated by immunoSEQ multiplex PCR, the TCRdb table keeps only in-frame clones and is missing some. The data contain some 170,000 clones, around 80% of them seen just once; the ten biggest clones take up around 6%. The chain combines TRBV4-2 with TRBJ2-1; 10 nucleotides agree with TRBD2. Source material: PBMCs or T cells enriched from blood (not recorded which). The TCR sequence derives from a man aged 35-49 years who had recovered from COVID-19. The chain's CDR3 is CASSHPSGGARYNEQFF. For the CDR3, the DNA is TGTGCCAGCAGCCATCCGAGCGGGGGGGCACGATACAATGAGCAGTTCTTC.